The 27 T cell receptor beta chains given below trace back to one sample, sequenced in a study of T cells after posttransplantation cyclophosphamide. Clones were sequenced by immunoSEQ multiplex PCR, and TCRdb holds only the in-frame ones, with some missing. This table holds 23,000 or so clones, 95% to 99% found once. The sequenced sample consisted of naive CD8+ T cells sorted from PBMCs. Receptors were obtained from a man aged 35-49 years in good health, CMV-negative, and a related stem cell transplant donor.

The chain links TRBV6-8 to TRBJ2-5, with D perhaps TRBD2 (5 bases). V was trimmed by 8 bases and J by 0 bases, leaving 10 bases between them. In germline, CDR1 is MNHGY, CDR2 SAAAGT. CDR3 length: 13 amino acids. The CDR3 DNA is TGTGCCAGCTTCCTAGCTAACCAAGAGACCCAGTACTTC. Translated, it gives CASFLANQETQYF.

The genes are TRBV30 and TRBJ2-2; 7 positions agree with TRBD1. The CDR3 covers 14 residues. Germline CDR1 reads GTSNPN; CDR2 reads SVGIG (reference sequence). J gave up 4 bases and V 2 bases, and 4 bases lay outside the gene matches. The CDR3 bases are TGTGCCTGGAGTCCGACAGGGCCCACCGGGGAGCTGTTTTTT. This encodes CAWSPTGPTGELFF.

In regard to this clone: The junction and the germline gene differ at one end; a read error may be behind it. The chain links TRBV5-6 to TRBJ1-3; D remains unclear. The CDR3 totals 12 residues. Germline CDR1 and CDR2: SGHDT and YYEEEE. CDR3 in amino acids: CASSKYVRPPEF. CDR3 coding DNA: TGTGCCAGCAGCAAATATGTCAGGCCTCCGGAATTT. The variable domain in full, with the rest retrieved from reference TRBV5-6 and TRBJ1-3, is DAGVTQSPTHLIKTRGQQVTLRCSPKSGHDTVSWYQQALGQGPQFIFQYYEEEERQRGNFPDRFSGHQFPNYSSELNVNALLLGDSALYLCASSKYVRPPEFGEGSWLTVV.

V usage is TRBV5-1 and J usage is TRBJ1-2; tentative D call: TRBD1 (5 bases). V was cut by 0 bases and J by 4 bases, with 7 bases left in between. CDR3 size: 13 residues. The germline V gene has CDR1 SGHRS and CDR2 YFSETQ. The CDR3 DNA is TGCGCCAGCAGCTTGGACGACAGCTATGGCTACACCTTC. It translates to CASSLDDSYGYTF.

The chain combines TRBV6-1 with TRBJ2-7; 10 bases match TRBD2. The length of the CDR3 is 14 residues. The ends lost 3 bases at V and 4 bases at J; junction bases unmatched: 3. Germline CDR1 reads MNHNS; CDR2 reads SASEGT. CDR3 coding DNA: TGTGCCAGCAGTGAGCTAGCGGGGGATTACGAGCAGTACTTC. Translating it yields CASSELAGDYEQYF.

The chain couples TRBV7-9 to TRBJ1-5; D uncertain. The CDR3 has 12 residues. Germline CDR1 and CDR2: SEHNR and FQNEAQ (reference sequence). Trimming cost V 4 bases and J 7 bases, with 8 bases left between them. Written as DNA, the CDR3 is TGTGCCAGCAGCTGGGAGGACCAGCCCCAGCATTTT. It yields the protein CASSWEDQPQHF.

The rearrangement links TRBV6-1 to TRBJ2-3; 9 positions match TRBD2. This CDR3 is built from 16 residues. In germline, CDR1 is MNHNS, CDR2 SASEGT. V shed 2 bases and J 4 bases; nucleotides not matched to a gene: 7. CDR3 sequence reads: CASSERVAGGPDTQYF. CDR3 sequence (DNA): TGTGCCAGCAGTGAACGGGTGGCGGGAGGGCCAGATACGCAGTATTTT.

The chain combines TRBV7-9 with TRBJ2-5; 7 positions agree with TRBD2. CDR1 is SEHNR, CDR2 FQNEAQ, per germline (reference sequence). Losses at the gene ends were 4 bases for V and 5 bases for J; bases not matched to a gene: 4. The CDR3 extends over 13 amino acids. CDR3 loop: CASSWTSLETQYF. CDR3 DNA: TGTGCCAGCAGCTGGACTAGTCTGGAGACCCAGTACTTC.

The chain carries TRBV30 and TRBJ1-1; TRBD1 matches at 9 bases. In germline, CDR1 is GTSNPN, CDR2 SVGIG (reference sequence). J gave up 5 bases and V 2 bases, and 9 bases lay outside the gene matches. CDR3 size: 15 residues. CDR3 nucleotide sequence: TGTGCCTGGAGTTACGGCGCCGGGACAGGGACTGAAGCTTTCTTT. Protein sequence: CAWSYGAGTGTEAFF. Complete variable domain (other parts from reference TRBV30 and TRBJ1-1): SQTIHQWPATLVQPVGSPLSLECTVEGTSNPNLYWYRQAAGRGLQLLFYSVGIGQISSEVPQNLSASRPQDRQFILSSKKLLLSDSGFYLCAWSYGAGTGTEAFFGQGTRLTVV.

As DNA, the CDR3 is TGTGCCAGCAGTCCCCCCGGGGATAGGGAGCAGTTCTTC. It codes for CASSPPGDREQFF. V is TRBV28 and J is TRBJ2-1; TRBD2 might be the D (5 bases). Germline CDR1 MDHEN, CDR2 SYDVKM. CDR3 length equals 13 residues. V was trimmed by 5 bases and J by 10 bases, leaving 15 bases between them. The complete variable domain, with remaining parts taken from reference TRBV28 and TRBJ2-1, reads DVKVTQSSRYLVKRTGEKVFLECVQDMDHENMFWYRQDPGLGLRLIYFSYDVKMKEKGDIPEGYSVSREKKERFSLILESASTNQTSMYLCASSPPGDREQFFGPGTRLTVL.

The gene calls are TRBV7-6 and TRBJ2-5, with D possibly matching TRBD2 (6 bases). The length of the CDR3 is 16 residues. Germline CDR1 SGHVS, CDR2 FNYEAQ. V was cut by 2 bases and J by 0 bases, with 13 bases left in between. The CDR3 loop is CASSLRWEADQETQYF. CDR3 DNA: TGTGCCAGCAGCTTAAGGTGGGAGGCGGACCAAGAGACCCAGTACTTC.

The V gene is TRBV28, the J gene TRBJ1-4; TRBD1 matches 9 bases. Trimming at V came to 6 bases and at J to 7 bases, leaving 15 bases not matched to a gene. This CDR3 spans 17 amino acids. The germline gives CDR1 MDHEN, CDR2 SYDVKM. The CDR3 DNA sequence: TGTGCCAGCAGCCTCGGACAGGGGATGGCAATTGGTGAAAAACTGTTTTTT. Protein: CASSLGQGMAIGEKLFF.

The chain links TRBV30 to TRBJ2-3, with TRBD2 matching over 7 bases. The CDR3 totals 18 residues. Germline CDR1 and CDR2: GTSNPN and SVGIG (reference sequence). V dropped 5 bases and J dropped 3; count of bases not matched to a gene: 20. The CDR3 nucleotides read TGTGCCTGGGGTCCCCCAACGAGGGAGGGAGGAGAGACAGATACGCAGTATTTT. Translating it yields CAWGPPTREGGETDTQYF. Full variable domain (outside the CDR3, taken from reference TRBV30 and TRBJ2-3): SQTIHQWPATLVQPVGSPLSLECTVEGTSNPNLYWYRQAAGRGLQLLFYSVGIGQISSEVPQNLSASRPQDRQFILSSKKLLLSDSGFYLCAWGPPTREGGETDTQYFGPGTRLTVL.

The chain combines TRBV13 with TRBJ1-4; D perhaps matches TRBD1 (6 bases). Trimming cost V 2 bases and J 4 bases, with 20 bases left between them. The germline V gene has CDR1 PRHDT and CDR2 FYEKMQ (reference sequence). The CDR3 sequence is 18 residues long. The DNA of the CDR3 is TGTGCCAGCAGCTTAAATCGTCAGGGGACCCTTGGTAATGAAAAACTGTTTTTT. Its protein is CASSLNRQGTLGNEKLFF.

A single count supports this clone. V and J are TRBV7-9 and TRBJ1-4; 7 bases match TRBD1. CDR1 and CDR2 from the germline V gene are SEHNR and FQNEAQ (reference sequence). The length of the CDR3 is 15 residues. Germline trimming cut 4 bases from V and 8 bases from J; bases unmatched to any gene: 10. CDR3 sequence reads: CASSSGGGRFEKLFF. CDR3 bases: TGTGCCAGCAGCTCCGGAGGGGGCCGATTCGAAAAACTGTTTTTT.

The chain has TRBV29-1 and TRBJ2-1, with a weak D call TRBD1 (5 bases). Germline V gene sequence: CDR1 SQVTM, CDR2 ANQGSEA. V gave up 3 bases and J gave up 0 bases, with 18 bases separating them. The CDR3 is 17 residues long. CDR3 amino acids: CSVEGWGGPSSYNEQFF. The CDR3 DNA is TGCAGCGTTGAGGGGTGGGGCGGCCCGAGCTCCTACAATGAGCAGTTCTTC.

The genes are TRBV5-1 and TRBJ2-2; the match to TRBD2 covers 10 bases. The germline CDR1 and CDR2 sequences are SGHRS and YFSETQ. The CDR3 loop spans 15 amino acids. The V and J ends lost 2 bases and 7 bases, in that order; junction bases with no gene match: 5. The CDR3 sequence is CASSLAGGPFGELFF. The CDR3, as DNA: TGCGCCAGCAGCTTAGCGGGAGGGCCTTTCGGGGAGCTGTTTTTT.

The chain carries TRBV28 and TRBJ2-7; 7 bases are a match to TRBD1. The CDR3 spans 12 residues. CDR1 and CDR2 (germline): MDHEN, SYDVKM. Germline trimming cut 4 bases from V and 6 bases from J; bases unmatched to any gene: 3. The CDR3 loop reads CASSYPGGEQYF. As DNA, the CDR3 is TGTGCCAGCAGTTACCCAGGGGGCGAGCAGTACTTC.

This chain connects TRBV6-5 to TRBJ1-5; 8 bases are shared with TRBD1. The trim removed 6 bases at V and 4 bases at J, leaving 5 bases unmatched. Germline values: CDR1 MNHEY, CDR2 SVGAGI. The CDR3 has 14 amino acids. CDR3 in DNA: TGTGCCAGCAGCCGGACAGGGAGGAATCAGCCCCAGCATTTT. It yields the protein CASSRTGRNQPQHF.

This chain connects TRBV27 to TRBJ2-7; D possibly corresponds to TRBD2 (5 bases). Per the germline V gene, CDR1 is MNHEY and CDR2 is SMNVEV (reference sequence). Trimming removed 2 bases at V and 4 bases at J, with 12 bases between. The length of the CDR3 is 14 residues. The CDR3 loop is CASSLRGILYEQYF. The CDR3 nucleotides are TGTGCCAGCAGTTTACGGGGAATTCTTTACGAGCAGTACTTC.

This clone was seen just once. J is TRBJ2-3 and V is TRBV9, with 10 bases fitting TRBD1. Germline CDR1 SGDLS, CDR2 YYNGEE. J gave up 4 bases and V 2 bases, and 1 base lay outside the gene matches. This CDR3 contains 14 residues. The CDR3 region is CASSVTGGADTQYF. The CDR3 nucleotides read TGTGCCAGCAGCGTGACAGGGGGCGCAGATACGCAGTATTTT.

The chain recombines TRBV27 with TRBJ2-2; 7 nucleotides agree with TRBD1. V lost 2 bases and J lost 6; bases outside the gene matches: 12. The length of the CDR3 is 17 residues. Per the germline V gene, CDR1 is MNHEY and CDR2 is SMNVEV (reference sequence). CDR3 protein: CASSLGRARGRPGELFF. CDR3 nucleotide sequence: TGTGCCAGCAGTTTAGGGCGGGCTAGGGGGCGACCCGGGGAGCTGTTTTTT.

This chain connects TRBV6-1 to TRBJ1-5; D uncertain. The CDR3 covers 14 residues. Germline V lookup: CDR1 MNHNS, CDR2 SASEGT. V lost 1 base and J 8 bases, leaving 12 bases between the germline ends. CDR3 protein: CASSEDGHREPQHF. The CDR3 DNA is TGTGCCAGCAGTGAAGATGGGCATCGAGAGCCCCAGCATTTT.

This clone has just one count. This chain uses TRBV19 with TRBJ2-5, with D possibly matching TRBD2 (5 bases). Judging by the DNA end, TRBJ2-7 fits better; the J call may be wrong. This CDR3 has 14 residues. Per the germline V gene, CDR1 is LNHDA and CDR2 is SQIVND (reference sequence). The CDR3 bases are TGTGCCAGTAGTCCCACGGGGTGGACCTACGAGCAGTACTTC. Amino acids: CASSPTGWTYEQYF.

This clone was seen just once. This chain connects TRBV4-1 to TRBJ2-1, with a tentative D call TRBD1 (5 bases). The V and J ends lost 0 bases and 3 bases respectively, with 9 bases between them. CDR1 and CDR2 (germline): MGHRA, YSYEKL. The CDR3 runs to 15 residues. CDR3 in DNA: TGCGCCAGCAGCCAAGAAGGCAGGGTCTACAATGAGCAGTTCTTC. Translated, it gives CASSQEGRVYNEQFF.

The V call is TRBV6-5, the J call TRBJ2-2; tentatively, D is TRBD1 (6 bases). This CDR3 has 15 amino acids. CDR1 MNHEY and CDR2 SVGAGI come from the germline V gene. V lost 2 bases to trimming and J lost 0 bases, with 7 bases between them. The CDR3: CASSYGTPNTGELFF. DNA of the CDR3: TGTGCCAGCAGTTACGGGACACCGAACACCGGGGAGCTGTTTTTT.

V usage is TRBV4-2 and J usage is TRBJ2-2; the D gene is possibly TRBD1 (5 bases). In germline, CDR1 is LGHNA, CDR2 YNFKEQ. CDR3 length: 17 amino acids. V was shortened by 2 bases and J by 3 bases, with 16 bases between the two germline ends. CDR3 amino acids: CASSQPDSRVDTGELFF. Written as DNA, the CDR3 is TGTGCCAGCAGCCAACCCGACAGCAGGGTGGACACCGGGGAGCTGTTTTTT.